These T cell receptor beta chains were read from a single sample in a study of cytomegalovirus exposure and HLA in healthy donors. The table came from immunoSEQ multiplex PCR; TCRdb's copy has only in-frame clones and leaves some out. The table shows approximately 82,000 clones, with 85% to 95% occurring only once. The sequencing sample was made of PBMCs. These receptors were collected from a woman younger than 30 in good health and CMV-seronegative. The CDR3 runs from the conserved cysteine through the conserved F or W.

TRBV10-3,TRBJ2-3,CASGTGGWDTQYF
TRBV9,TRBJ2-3,CASSVGATAGRTDTQYF
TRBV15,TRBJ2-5,CATSPRGGQQETQYF
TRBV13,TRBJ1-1,CASSPGQGTEAFF
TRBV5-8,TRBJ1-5,CASSLASGLYGGQPQHF
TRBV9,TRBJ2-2,CASSVDRNTGELFF
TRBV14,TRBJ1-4,CASSQEAGQGFTNEKLFF
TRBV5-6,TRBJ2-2,CASSLQGSGTGELFF
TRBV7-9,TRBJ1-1,CASSLAFPVNTEAFF
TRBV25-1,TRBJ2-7,CASSRSYEQYF
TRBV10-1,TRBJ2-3,CASSAITSTDTQYF